This T cell receptor beta chain is drawn from a study of T-cell memory formation after mild COVID-19. The table lists this clonotype with a few counts. With V trimmed by 3 bases and J by 8 bases, 11 bases remained unmatched. The CDR3 totals 16 residues. Germline CDR1 reads SGHRS; CDR2 reads YFSETQ. TCRdb ran MiXCR on the 5' RACE reads and lists one entry per CDR3 protein. The sample comprises roughly 480,000 distinct CDR3 sequences, roughly 25% of which are singletons, and approximately 12% rests with the top ten. This sequence originates from an adult woman who had mild COVID-19 (a few samples of this study predate the infection). Cell type and time point are not known. Input material: PBMCs or a T cell subset sorted from them (not recorded which). The chain couples TRBV5-1 to TRBJ2-3, with 11 bases that match TRBD2. DNA for the CDR3: TGCGCCAGCAGCTCGGGACTAGCGGTTGGTGAGGGTACGCAGTATTTT. Protein: CASSSGLAVGEGTQYF.